These T cell receptor beta chains were read from a single sample in a study of neurological immune-mediated disorders. Using its own MiXCR run on the 5' RACE reads, TCRdb lists one record per CDR3 protein. In the table there are 53,000 or so distinct CDR3 sequences, 10% to 15% of which are singletons. The specimen sequenced was PBMCs. These receptors all stem from an older woman with HTLV-1-associated myelopathy (HAM/TSP). The conserved cysteine and the conserved F or W are not part of the CDR3 here.

v_gene,CDR3aa
TRBV5-6,ASTQGDGPYGYEQY
TRBV27,ASSKQGFSTDTQY
TRBV27,ASREGSEQY
TRBV29-1,SVEGGRGNEQF
TRBV6-4,ASRSTSGSSYNEQF
TRBV29-1,SVGNALYEQY
TRBV28,ASSLSDSRNTIY
TRBV20-1,SARGATGSPNTEAF
TRBV5-1,ASSSGTSGYEQY
TRBV27,ASSLNRNTEAF
TRBV7-8,ASSRDGNQPQH
TRBV12-3/TRBV12-4,ASSLGQLSAQH
TRBV6-1,ASTWERTEAF
TRBV5-5,ASSVQQLTGNTEAF
TRBV20-1,SATGGDYEQY
TRBV5-1,ASSFERPTDTQY
TRBV9,ASSPRQGAGTGELF
TRBV20-1,SANRDGNTGELF
TRBV5-1,ASSLALTGGTDTQY
TRBV7-2,ASSLERLRGGWLGPYNEQF
TRBV29-1,SVAGQGNGYT
TRBV7-8,ASSFSRGAQAFSNQPQH
TRBV3-1,ASSQETFYEQY
TRBV29-1,SVEDGTMYEQY
TRBV7-9,ASSQTSSGTAYEQY
TRBV5-5,ASSTLLQDTQY
TRBV4-1,ASSQVSLVETQY
TRBV4-1,ASSSGRQLGANVLT
TRBV5-1,ASSSAGLAGGPWTGELF
TRBV12-3/TRBV12-4,ASSLAGQVAVGHH
TRBV11-1,ASSLPVAAAYNEQF
TRBV10-3,AISSGPRNEQF
TRBV3-1,ASSQVGDSGNTIY
TRBV5-1,ASRQTGLAGGPGAYNEQF
TRBV19,ASSIGGRRWHGYT
TRBV12-3/TRBV12-4,ASSSGGPGTSFSGAGTQY
TRBV7-3,ASSLSSGQETQY
TRBV28,ASSPGRGYGQPQH
TRBV6-5,ASSYARGSNNEQF
TRBV9,ASSVDHTYEQY